This T cell receptor beta chain was observed in a study of T-cell reconstitution after alpha-beta-depleted transplantation in children. This CDR3 comprises 14 residues. CDR1 and CDR2 (germline): DFQATT, SNEGSKA (reference sequence). V lost 2 bases, J lost 4 bases, and 12 bases lay in between. This clonotype was picked up many times. It was with unique molecular identifiers that the TCRbeta library was prepared. TCRdb passed the PCR reads through MiXCR, listing each CDR3 protein once. The top ten hold 1.1% of the sample, which has around 680,000 distinct CDR3 sequences, around 17% seen once. The V gene is TRBV20-1, the J gene TRBJ2-1, with D perhaps TRBD1 (6 bases). The clonotype was recovered from a human donor who donated a stem cell graft to a child with acute myeloid leukemia. This material consisted of PBMCs from the stem cell graft donor, taken from the stem cell graft. CDR3 coding DNA: TGCAGTGCTAGACCTATTCAGGGGTACAATGAGCAGTTCTTC. Amino acid sequence: CSARPIQGYNEQFF.